This T cell receptor beta chain was found in a study of blood T cell repertoires in COVID-19. Study context: The United States, Italy and Spain provided the acute and convalescent COVID-19 samples.

Generated by immunoSEQ multiplex PCR, the TCRdb table keeps only in-frame clones and is missing some. The sample yields roughly 86,000 clones, roughly 80% seen once. V was clipped by 0 bases and J by 5 bases, with 16 bases between them. This CDR3 has 16 residues. Germline V gives CDR1 LGHDT, CDR2 YNNKEL (reference sequence). The chain uses TRBV3-1 (or the pseudogene TRBV3-2) and TRBJ2-5; a possible D gene is TRBD2 (5 bases). Sequencing used peripheral blood. This clonotype originated in a man aged 50 or older with acute or convalescent COVID-19. CDR3: CASSQESSGAGETQYF. In DNA form, the CDR3 reads TGTGCCAGCAGCCAAGAATCCAGCGGAGCCGGGGAGACCCAGTACTTC.